A selection of T cell receptor beta chains follows, all from one sample in a study of blood T cell repertoires in COVID-19. The method was immunoSEQ multiplex PCR; TCRdb's version includes in-frame clones alone and lacks a portion of them. The table records 200,000 to 250,000 clones, roughly 86% of them present only once. Sequencing used peripheral blood. Every receptor here comes from a woman aged 40 to 49 with acute or convalescent COVID-19. Both conserved end residues are part of each CDR3. A D gene is named only where the DNA matches it firmly. Part of the rows lack a size; the others show once, few, many or a class for expanded clones.

-	TRBJ2-1	-	TRBV6-6	CASKETGSYNEQFF	TGTGCCAGCAAAGAGACTGGCTCCTACAATGAGCAGTTCTTC
-	TRBJ2-5	many	TRBV7-9	CASSSRVLGETQYF	TGTGCCAGCAGCTCCAGGGTGTTGGGGGAGACCCAGTACTTC
-	TRBJ1-2	-	TRBV7-2	CASSGAGANYGYTF	TGTGCCAGCAGCGGAGCGGGAGCTAACTATGGCTACACCTTC
TRBD2	TRBJ2-4	many	TRBV20-1	CSASPSGSGYIQYF	TGCAGTGCTAGTCCCAGCGGGAGTGGATACATTCAGTACTTC
-	TRBJ1-3	-	TRBV5-1	CASSWGTGRNTIYF	TGCGCCAGCAGCTGGGGAACGGGAAGAAACACCATATATTTT
-	TRBJ1-5	-	TRBV19	CASSIDRDQPQHF	TGTGCCAGTAGTATAGACAGGGATCAGCCCCAGCATTTT
TRBD1	TRBJ2-7	few	TRBV6-2/TRBV6-3	CASSRDREFYEQYF	TGTGCCAGCAGCCGGGACAGGGAATTTTACGAGCAGTACTTC
TRBD2	TRBJ2-1	-	TRBV14	CASSQERTSGIYNEQFF	TGTGCCAGCAGCCAAGAAAGGACTAGCGGTATATACAATGAGCAGTTCTTC
-	TRBJ2-1	once	TRBV5-1	CASSLGGASSYNEQFF	TGCGCCAGCAGCCTGGGGGGCGCGTCCTCCTACAATGAGCAGTTCTTC
TRBD1	TRBJ1-4	-	TRBV7-6	CASSLGQGNEKLFF	TGTGCCAGCAGCTTGGGACAGGGGAATGAAAAACTGTTTTTT
TRBD1	TRBJ2-1	-	TRBV3-1/TRBV3-2	CASSLPRQGAQNNEQFF	TGTGCCAGCAGCCTACCGAGGCAGGGGGCGCAAAACAATGAGCAGTTCTTC
TRBD2	TRBJ2-7	once	TRBV3-1/TRBV3-2	CASSQPSGSPPYEQYF	TGTGCCAGCAGCCAACCAAGCGGGAGCCCTCCCTACGAGCAGTACTTC
TRBD2	TRBJ2-1	-	TRBV19	CASSDLSGGYNEQFF	TGTGCCAGTAGTGACCTTAGCGGGGGATACAATGAGCAGTTCTTC
-	TRBJ2-2	-	TRBV27	CASTGGGTRELFF	TGTGCCAGCACCGGTGGAGGGACGAGGGAGCTGTTTTTT
-	TRBJ2-1	-	TRBV15	CATSAHREGYEQFF	TGTGCCACCAGCGCACACAGGGAGGGGTATGAGCAGTTCTTC
-	TRBJ2-3	-	TRBV12-3/TRBV12-4	CASSSYSDTQYF	TGTGCCAGCAGTTCCTACTCAGATACGCAGTATTTT
-	TRBJ1-4	-	TRBV6-6	CASSYPPPGGYEKLFF	TGTGCCAGCAGTTACCCCCCCCCAGGAGGATATGAAAAACTGTTTTTT
TRBD1	TRBJ1-5	-	TRBV6-2/TRBV6-3	CASSSDRVYSNQPQHF	TGTGCCAGCAGCAGCGACAGGGTCTATAGCAATCAGCCCCAGCATTTT
TRBD2	TRBJ2-7	-	TRBV5-1	CASSILSGGQGEQYF	TGCGCCAGCAGCATCCTTAGCGGGGGGCAGGGCGAGCAGTACTTC
TRBD2	TRBJ2-7	few	TRBV29-1	CSVLGLAGIYEQYF	TGCAGCGTTTTAGGACTAGCCGGAATCTACGAGCAGTACTTC
TRBD2	TRBJ2-7	-	TRBV30	CAWRAFGTGRVYEQYF	TGTGCCTGGAGAGCCTTCGGGACCGGGAGGGTCTACGAGCAGTACTTC
-	TRBJ1-3	few	TRBV30	CAWSLTGWRENTIYF	TGTGCCTGGAGCTTAACAGGTTGGCGAGAAAACACCATATATTTT
TRBD1	TRBJ1-2	-	TRBV7-2	CASSLAPGTGGGYTF	TGTGCCAGCAGCTTAGCTCCCGGGACAGGAGGGGGCTACACCTTC
TRBD1	TRBJ1-1	-	TRBV5-4	CASSDPTGLNTEAFF	TGTGCCAGCAGCGACCCGACAGGGTTGAACACTGAAGCTTTCTTT
TRBD1	TRBJ1-2	few	TRBV7-8	CASSSPGQFNGYTF	TGTGCCAGCAGCTCCCCGGGACAGTTTAATGGCTACACCTTC
TRBD1	TRBJ1-1	-	TRBV5-6	CASSPPGQGTEAFF	TGTGCCAGCAGCCCCCCGGGACAGGGTACTGAAGCTTTCTTT
-	TRBJ1-2	-	TRBV5-6	CASSLANLGAYGYTF	TGTGCCAGCAGCTTGGCCAATCTAGGAGCCTATGGCTACACCTTC
-	TRBJ2-3	-	TRBV10-1	CASSEAGVVADTQYF	TGCGCCAGCAGTGAGGCAGGGGTAGTGGCAGATACGCAGTATTTT
-	TRBJ1-2	-	TRBV7-8	CASSLAYRARKGYGYTF	TGTGCCAGCAGCTTAGCTTACAGGGCGAGGAAAGGGTATGGCTACACCTTC
-	TRBJ2-2	few	TRBV10-2	CASSGGRGTGELFF	TGCGCCAGCAGTGGGGGAAGGGGGACCGGGGAGCTGTTTTTT
-	TRBJ2-7	-	TRBV9	CASSTDRSYEQYF	TGTGCCAGCAGCACAGACAGGTCCTACGAGCAGTACTTC
-	TRBJ1-3	-	TRBV14	CASSQGALNTIYF	TGTGCCAGCAGCCAAGGGGCCTTAAACACCATATATTTT
TRBD2	TRBJ2-3	once	TRBV19	CASSIRPLAGKTDTQYF	TGTGCCAGTAGTATTAGACCACTAGCGGGAAAAACAGATACGCAGTATTTT
-	TRBJ2-1	once	TRBV11-2	CASSWRGNEQFF	TGTGCCAGCAGCTGGAGAGGCAATGAGCAGTTCTTC
-	TRBJ1-2	-	TRBV7-9	CASNPESGSDYGYTF	TGTGCCAGCAACCCCGAGAGCGGGTCCGACTATGGCTACACCTTC
-	TRBJ2-5	-	TRBV27	CASSGGRQETQYF	TGTGCCAGCAGTGGGGGCCGCCAAGAGACCCAGTACTTC
TRBD2	TRBJ2-3	-	TRBV13	CASSLRTRGTDTQYF	TGTGCCAGCAGCTTACGGACTAGAGGCACAGATACGCAGTATTTT
TRBD2	TRBJ2-7	once	TRBV30	CAWTQPGLASGEQYF	TGTGCCTGGACCCAACCGGGACTAGCATCGGGGGAGCAGTACTTC
-	TRBJ2-6	-	TRBV6-4	CASSDRGLSSGANVLTF	TGTGCCAGCAGTGACCGGGGTCTTTCCTCTGGGGCCAACGTCCTGACTTTC
TRBD1	TRBJ2-7	-	TRBV5-1	CASSRGQVSYEQYF	TGCGCCAGCAGCAGGGGACAGGTAAGCTACGAGCAGTACTTC
-	TRBJ1-1	-	TRBV7-6	CASSSEAAQMTEAFF	TGTGCCAGCAGCTCAGAAGCGGCCCAGATGACTGAAGCTTTCTTT
TRBD1	TRBJ1-2	few	TRBV27	CASSLSGQGDGYTF	TGTGCCAGCAGTTTATCTGGACAGGGGGATGGCTACACCTTC
-	TRBJ1-2	-	TRBV18	CASGVGQNYGYTF	TGTGCCAGCGGAGTAGGACAAAACTATGGCTACACCTTC
-	TRBJ2-3	-	TRBV7-9	CASSLDQGIPDTQYF	TGTGCCAGCAGCTTAGACCAGGGGATCCCAGATACGCAGTATTTT
TRBD1	TRBJ1-2	-	TRBV10-3	CAISGGGQGGERHYTF	TGTGCCATCAGTGGGGGCGGACAGGGAGGAGAAAGGCACTACACCTTC
TRBD1	TRBJ2-2	-	TRBV7-2	CASRFGQGAHTGELFF	TGTGCCAGCAGATTTGGACAGGGGGCGCACACCGGGGAGCTGTTTTTT
-	TRBJ2-2	-	TRBV11-2	CASSLGSTGELFF	TGTGCCAGCAGCTTAGGCAGTACCGGGGAGCTGTTTTTT
TRBD2	TRBJ2-5	-	TRBV7-9	CASSLVGLAGVVTQYF	TGTGCCAGCAGCTTAGTCGGACTAGCGGGAGTGGTGACCCAGTACTTC
-	TRBJ1-5	-	TRBV19	CASKVGQYSNQPQHF	TGTGCCAGTAAGGTAGGACAATATAGCAATCAGCCCCAGCATTTT
TRBD2	TRBJ2-3	-	TRBV2	CASSPRAGGTDTQYF	TGTGCCAGCAGTCCGCGAGCGGGGGGAACAGATACGCAGTATTTT
TRBD2	TRBJ2-3	-	TRBV5-6	CASSSLRVGRAADTQYF	TGTGCCAGCAGCTCGCTACGGGTCGGGAGGGCCGCAGATACGCAGTATTTT
TRBD2	TRBJ2-1	-	TRBV24-1	CATSDSRGGLTYNEQFF	TGTGCCACCAGTGATTCGCGGGGGGGCCTCACCTACAATGAGCAGTTCTTC
-	TRBJ1-2	few	TRBV7-9	CASSLGREANYGYTF	TGTGCCAGCAGCTTAGGTAGAGAAGCTAACTATGGCTACACCTTC